Listed below are T cell receptor beta chains from one sample, sequenced in a study of tumor and adjacent non-tumor tissue in lung cancer. TCRdb re-analysed the multiplex PCR reads in MiXCR, keeping a single row per CDR3 protein. The table shows tens of thousands of distinct CDR3 sequences, with approximately 60% occurring only once. Sequencing was carried out using distant non-tumor lung tissue. The source is a woman aged 40 to 50 with non-small cell lung cancer. Each CDR3 is given with its conserved first and last residue. Fields, in order: V gene, CDR3 length, D gene, clone size, J gene, CDR3 protein, CDR3 DNA. The D gene is left open where the match is weak. The size field is filled for only some rows; it gives once, few, many or a size class.

>TRBV6-6|12|.|.|TRBJ2-7
CASRQCSYEQYF
TGTGCCAGCAGACAGTGTTCATACGAGCAGTACTTC
>TRBV4-1|15|.|.|TRBJ1-1
CASSPSSRGVTEAFF
TGCGCCAGCAGTCCGTCGTCTAGGGGAGTTACTGAAGCTTTCTTT
>TRBV29-1|13|.|.|TRBJ2-7
CSAIGAVSYEQYF
TGCAGCGCCATCGGGGCAGTCTCCTACGAGCAGTACTTC
>TRBV5-6|13|TRBD1|.|TRBJ2-4
CASSLGQGTVQYF
TGTGCCAGCAGTTTGGGACAGGGAACCGTTCAGTACTTC
>TRBV6-5|14|.|many|TRBJ2-1
CASKGDWGYNEQFF
TGTGCCAGCAAGGGGGACTGGGGCTACAATGAGCAGTTCTTC
>TRBV30|16|.|.|TRBJ1-5
CAWSVRPGDTNQPQHF
TGTGCCTGGAGTGTACGGCCAGGGGACACTAATCAGCCCCAGCATTTT
>TRBV21-1|15|.|.|TRBJ2-3
CASTAPISLPDTQYF
TGTGCCAGCACAGCCCCGATTTCTCTGCCAGATACGCAGTATTTT
>TRBV11-2|14|.|.|TRBJ2-7
CASGLVPNSYKQYF
TGTGCCAGCGGCTTAGTCCCAAACTCCTACAAGCAGTACTTC
>TRBV9|15|.|.|TRBJ2-2
CASKEGGANTGELSF
TGTGCCAGCAAGGAGGGAGGAGCGAACACCGGGGAGCTGTCTTTT
>TRBV12-3/TRBV12-4|15|.|.|TRBJ2-3
CASRRVGTGGDTQYF
TGTGCCAGCAGGAGGGTCGGGACGGGCGGAGATACGCAGTATTTT
>TRBV2|13|.|.|TRBJ2-1
CASSDVGLITQFF
TGTGCCAGCAGTGACGTCGGACTAATCACTCAGTTCTTC
>TRBV11-3|16|.|.|TRBJ2-1
CVSSPRPRSSKNEQFF
TGTGTCAGCAGCCCAAGACCTAGGAGTTCCAAGAATGAGCAGTTCTTC
>TRBV6-2/TRBV6-3|14|.|many|TRBJ1-6
CASASAGVDSPLHF
TGTGCCAGCGCGTCGGCAGGGGTTGATTCACCCCTCCACTTT
>TRBV29-1|9|.|.|TRBJ2-1
CGAGYEQFF
TGCGGCGCCGGCTATGAACAGTTCTTC
>TRBV30|15|.|.|TRBJ2-5
CAWDSYELRRGTQYF
TGTGCCTGGGACTCATATGAACTTCGTAGGGGGACCCAGTACTTC
>TRBV12-3/TRBV12-4|16|TRBD2|.|TRBJ2-3
CASTPQMLAGFHTQCF
TGTGCGAGCACCCCCCAGATGTTAGCGGGGTTCCATACGCAGTGTTTT
>TRBV11-2|16|.|.|TRBJ1-6
CPSSREQTAANSPLHF
TGTCCCAGCAGCCGAGAACAGACGGCAGCGAATTCACCCCTCCACTTT
>TRBV6-4|15|.|.|TRBJ2-1
CVSNARGAKSNEQFF
TGTGTCAGCAACGCACGGGGGGCAAAAAGCAATGAGCAGTTCTTC
>TRBV20-1|15|TRBD2|.|TRBJ2-1
CSAGASGSVYNEQFF
TGCAGTGCTGGGGCTAGCGGGAGTGTCTACAATGAGCAGTTCTTC
>TRBV12-3/TRBV12-4|13|.|.|TRBJ1-1
CASKRDLSTKAFF
TGTGCCAGCAAAAGGGATCTGAGCACTAAAGCTTTCTTT
>TRBV4-1|17|TRBD2|.|TRBJ2-1
CASSQGNGSGGYNEQFF
TGTGCCAGCAGCCAAGGGAATGGGTCGGGAGGGTACAATGAGCAGTTCTTC
>TRBV28|15|.|many|TRBJ2-4
CASSFEGGVKNIQYF
TGTGCCAGCAGTTTCGAGGGGGGGGTCAAAAACATTCAGTACTTC
>TRBV28|14|TRBD2|many|TRBJ2-7
CASSRLAGMYEQYF
TGTGCCAGCAGCCGACTAGCGGGAATGTACGAGCAGTACTTC
>TRBV11-3|15|.|.|TRBJ2-3
CASSLEAVNTDAQFF
TGTGCCAGCAGCTTAGAAGCCGTTAACACAGATGCACAGTTTTTT
>TRBV10-3|18|TRBD1|many|TRBJ2-7
CAISEPTSGTGVSYEQYF
TGTGCCATCAGTGAGCCCACCTCCGGGACAGGGGTTTCCTACGAGCAGTACTTC
>TRBV6-5|16|.|.|TRBJ1-3
CASSFRTGSPGNTIYF
TGTGCCAGCAGTTTTCGGACCGGAAGCCCTGGAAACACCATATATTTT
>TRBV7-9|12|.|once|TRBJ1-1
CASSPRSGEAFF
TGTGCCAGCAGCCCACGATCGGGCGAAGCTTTCTTT
>TRBV11-3|16|TRBD2|.|TRBJ2-7
CASSAEGTSGGNEQYF
TGTGCCAGCAGCGCGGAGGGGACTAGCGGGGGCAATGAACAGTACTTC
>TRBV5-1|19|.|.|TRBJ1-5
CASRNPRTSGWTSTDTQHF
TGCGCCAGCAGGAATCCACGGACTAGCGGGTGGACTAGCACAGATACGCAGCATTTT
>TRBV4-2|16|TRBD2|.|TRBJ2-3
CTSSQGLAGGPDTQYF
TGTACTAGCAGTCAGGGACTAGCGGGGGGGCCAGATACGCAGTATTTT
>TRBV4-1|16|TRBD1|.|TRBJ1-6
CANSLRDSLSNSPLHF
TGCGCCAACAGCCTCCGGGACAGTCTATCCAATTCACCCCTCCACTTT
>TRBV23-1|13|.|.|TRBJ2-3
CATPGRSTDTQYF
TGCGCCACTCCGGGAAGGAGCACAGATACGCAGTATTTT
>TRBV11-1|15|TRBD1|.|TRBJ1-1
CPSGLTGQGVTEAFF
TGTCCCAGCGGCCTCACGGGACAGGGAGTCACTGAAGCTTTCTTT
>TRBV11-2|15|.|medium-sized|TRBJ1-2
CASSLETPGRYGYTF
TGTGCCAGCAGCTTAGAGACCCCGGGGCGCTATGGCTACACCTTC
>TRBV20-1|17|.|.|TRBJ1-6
CSARDQTARLLNSPLHF
TGCAGTGCTAGAGATCAAACGGCTCGACTTCTTAATTCACCCCTCCACTTT
>TRBV29-1|16|TRBD2|many|TRBJ2-4
CSVEFPLAGAGDIQYF
TGCAGCGTTGAATTTCCGCTAGCGGGGGCCGGGGACATTCAGTACTTC
>TRBV12-3/TRBV12-4|17|TRBD2|.|TRBJ2-3
CTSSGGQSGIDTDTQYF
TGTACCAGCAGTGGAGGTCAGAGCGGGATTGACACAGATACACAGTATTTT
>TRBV11-3|14|.|medium-sized|TRBJ1-4
CASSPGHLNEKLFF
TGTGCCAGCAGCCCGGGACATCTTAATGAAAAACTGTTTTTT
>TRBV24-1|16|.|few|TRBJ2-3
CATSDFGASSTDTQYF
TGTGCCACCAGTGATTTTGGGGCCTCTAGCACAGATACGCAGTATTTT
>TRBV29-1|16|TRBD2|.|TRBJ2-1
CSVAGPGGPYGNEQFF
TGCAGCGTTGCTGGGCCGGGAGGGCCGTACGGCAATGAGCAATTCTTC
>TRBV11-1|14|TRBD1|.|TRBJ2-7
CASRPGQGIYEQYF
TGTGCCAGCAGACCGGGACAGGGTATCTACGAGCAATACTTC
>TRBV11-1|14|TRBD1|.|TRBJ2-7
CGSSRTGDSYEQYF
TGTGGCAGCAGCCGTACAGGGGACAGCTACGAGCAGTACTTC
>TRBV6-6|15|TRBD2|many|TRBJ2-3
CASSYPGGRTDTQYF
TGTGCCAGCAGTTATCCGGGGGGTCGGACAGATACGCAGTATTTT
>TRBV10-3|15|.|.|TRBJ1-1
CAISESVVRETEAFF
TGTGCCATCAGTGAGTCCGTTGTCAGGGAAACTGAAGCTTTCTTT
>TRBV30|16|.|many|TRBJ1-6
CAWSEFVGGYNSPLHF
TGTGCCTGGAGTGAGTTTGTAGGGGGTTATAATTCACCCCTCCACTTT
>TRBV10-1|16|TRBD2|.|TRBJ2-1
CASSEAAGESYNEQFF
TGCGCCAGCAGTGAAGCAGCGGGAGAGTCGTACAATGAGCAGTTCTTC
>TRBV6-6|14|.|.|TRBJ2-7
CASSPRDGGNEQYF
TGTGCCAGCAGTCCCCGGGACGGGGGCAACGAGCAGTATTTC
>TRBV11-2|13|.|.|TRBJ2-4
CASSIRQMDVQYF
TGTGCCAGCAGCATAAGACAGATGGACGTTCAGTACTTC
>TRBV29-1|15|.|.|TRBJ2-1
CSVEASEPLNIEQFF
TGCAGCGTTGAAGCTTCGGAACCCCTAAACATTGAGCAGTTCTTC
>TRBV7-9|17|.|.|TRBJ2-3
CASRGPGLGGPADTQYF
TGTGCCAGCAGGGGCCCGGGATTAGGAGGGCCCGCAGATACGCAGTATTTT
>TRBV7-3|13|TRBD2|.|TRBJ2-5
CASSQGAGETQYF
TGTGCCAGCAGCCAGGGAGCGGGGGAGACCCAGTACTTC
>TRBV6-1|19|TRBD1|once|TRBJ1-5
CASRMVGCDRGYSNQPQHF
TGTGCCAGCAGGATGGTGGGATGCGACAGGGGCTATAGCAATCAGCCCCAGCATTTT
>TRBV6-2/TRBV6-3|15|TRBD1|many|TRBJ2-1
CASSFGTGARDEQFF
TGTGCCAGCAGTTTCGGGACAGGGGCTAGGGATGAGCAGTTCTTC